This T cell receptor beta chain was recovered during a study of T cell responses to AZD1222 COVID-19 vaccine. Study-level findings and limits: Spike-specific TCR breadth and depth rose after two AZD1222 doses. White British ancestry dominated among donors, who included more females, and clonal diversity was possibly underestimated. Regions 160-218 and 743-854 dominated among vaccine-associated CD4 TCRs spanning spike.

With respect to this clone: Its antigen is not known.

The table came from immunoSEQ multiplex PCR; TCRdb's copy has only in-frame clones and leaves some out. The table lists some 120,000 clones, roughly nine tenths of them singletons. The length of the CDR3 is 15 residues. Per the germline V gene, CDR1 is SNHLY and CDR2 is FYNNEI. V shed 6 bases, J shed 2 bases, and the junction held 7 bases outside the gene matches. The TCR originated in an adult who received the AZD1222 COVID-19 vaccine. Source: peripheral blood, taken 28 days after the second AZD1222 dose. The chain joins TRBV2 to TRBJ2-1, with TRBD1 matching over 7 bases. The DNA of the CDR3 is TGTGCCAGCAGAAGGGGGACAGTTACCTACAATGAGCAGTTCTTC. This gives the protein CASRRGTVTYNEQFF.